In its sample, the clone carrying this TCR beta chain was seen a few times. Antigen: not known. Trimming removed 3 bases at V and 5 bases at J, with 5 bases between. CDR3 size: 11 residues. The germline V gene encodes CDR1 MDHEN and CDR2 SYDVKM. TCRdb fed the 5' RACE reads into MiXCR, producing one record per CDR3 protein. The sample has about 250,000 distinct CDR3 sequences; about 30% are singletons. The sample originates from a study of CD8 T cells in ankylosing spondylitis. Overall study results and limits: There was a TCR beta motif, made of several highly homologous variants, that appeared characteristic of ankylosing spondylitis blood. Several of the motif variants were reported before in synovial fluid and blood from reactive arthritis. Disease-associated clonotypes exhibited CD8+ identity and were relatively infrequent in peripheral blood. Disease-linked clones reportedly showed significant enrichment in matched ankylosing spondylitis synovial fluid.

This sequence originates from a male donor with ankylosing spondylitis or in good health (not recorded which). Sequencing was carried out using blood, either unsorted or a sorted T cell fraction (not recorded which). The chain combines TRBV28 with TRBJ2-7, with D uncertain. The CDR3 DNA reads TGTGCCAGCAGTTTGTCGGACGAGCAGTACTTC. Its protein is CASSLSDEQYF. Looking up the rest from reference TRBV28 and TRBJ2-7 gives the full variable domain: DVKVTQSSRYLVKRTGEKVFLECVQDMDHENMFWYRQDPGLGLRLIYFSYDVKMKEKGDIPEGYSVSREKKERFSLILESASTNQTSMYLCASSLSDEQYFGPGTRLTVT.